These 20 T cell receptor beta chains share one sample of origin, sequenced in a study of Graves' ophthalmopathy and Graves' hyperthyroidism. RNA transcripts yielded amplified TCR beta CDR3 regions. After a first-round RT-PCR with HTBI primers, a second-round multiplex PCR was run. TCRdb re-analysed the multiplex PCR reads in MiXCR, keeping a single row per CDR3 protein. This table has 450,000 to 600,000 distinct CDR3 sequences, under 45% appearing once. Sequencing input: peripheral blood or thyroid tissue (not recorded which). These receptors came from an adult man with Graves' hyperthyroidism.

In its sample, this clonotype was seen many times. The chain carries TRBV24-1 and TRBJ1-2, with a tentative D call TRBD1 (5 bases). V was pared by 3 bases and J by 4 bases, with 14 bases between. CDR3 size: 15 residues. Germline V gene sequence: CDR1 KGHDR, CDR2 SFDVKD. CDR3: CATSDSRDGIYGYTF. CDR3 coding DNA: TGTGCCACCAGTGATAGCCGGGACGGGATCTATGGCTACACCTTC.

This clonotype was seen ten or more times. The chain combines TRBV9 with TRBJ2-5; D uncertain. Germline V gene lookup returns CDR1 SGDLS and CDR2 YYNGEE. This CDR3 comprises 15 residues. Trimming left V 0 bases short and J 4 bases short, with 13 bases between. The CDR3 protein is CASSVAAVFRETQYF. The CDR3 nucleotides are TGTGCCAGCAGCGTAGCGGCCGTATTCCGAGAGACCCAGTACTTC.

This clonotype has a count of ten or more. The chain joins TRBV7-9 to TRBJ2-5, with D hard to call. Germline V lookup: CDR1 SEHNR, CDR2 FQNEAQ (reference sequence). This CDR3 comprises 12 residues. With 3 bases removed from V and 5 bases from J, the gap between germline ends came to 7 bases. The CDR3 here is CASSFSVETQYF. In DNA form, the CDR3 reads TGTGCCAGCAGCTTTTCTGTGGAGACCCAGTACTTC. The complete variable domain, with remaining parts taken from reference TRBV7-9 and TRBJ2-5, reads DTGVSQNPRHKITKRGQNVTFRCDPISEHNRLYWYRQTLGQGPEFLTYFQNEAQLEKSRLLSDRFSAERPKGSFSTLEIQRTEQGDSAMYLCASSFSVETQYFGPGTRLLVL.

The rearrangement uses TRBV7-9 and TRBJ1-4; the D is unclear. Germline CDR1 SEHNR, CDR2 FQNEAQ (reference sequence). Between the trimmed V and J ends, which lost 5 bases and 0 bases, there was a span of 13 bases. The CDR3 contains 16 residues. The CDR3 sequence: CASSGSFPTTNEKLFF. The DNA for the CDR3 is TGTGCCAGCAGCGGGAGCTTTCCCACAACTAATGAAAAACTGTTTTTT.

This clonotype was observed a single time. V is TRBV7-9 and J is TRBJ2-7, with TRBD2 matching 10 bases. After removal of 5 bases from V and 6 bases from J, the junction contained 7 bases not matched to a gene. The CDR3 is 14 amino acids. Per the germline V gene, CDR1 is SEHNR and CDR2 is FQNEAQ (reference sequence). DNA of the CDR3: TGTGCCAGCAGCCCAAAAGCGGGAGGGCCCGAGCAGTACTTC. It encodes CASSPKAGGPEQYF. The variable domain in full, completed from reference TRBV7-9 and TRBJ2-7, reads DTGVSQNPRHKITKRGQNVTFRCDPISEHNRLYWYRQTLGQGPEFLTYFQNEAQLEKSRLLSDRFSAERPKGSFSTLEIQRTEQGDSAMYLCASSPKAGGPEQYFGPGTRLTVT.

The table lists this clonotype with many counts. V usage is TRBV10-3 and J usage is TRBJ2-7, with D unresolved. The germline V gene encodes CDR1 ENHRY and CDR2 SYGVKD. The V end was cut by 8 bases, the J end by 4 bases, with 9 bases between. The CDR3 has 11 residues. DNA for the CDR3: TGTGCCATCGGGGAATCTTACGAGCAGTACTTC. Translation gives CAIGESYEQYF.

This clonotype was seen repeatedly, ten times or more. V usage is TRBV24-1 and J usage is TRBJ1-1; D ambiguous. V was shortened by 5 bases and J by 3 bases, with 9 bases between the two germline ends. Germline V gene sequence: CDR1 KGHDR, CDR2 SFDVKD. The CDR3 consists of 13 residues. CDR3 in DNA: TGTGCCACCAGTGTCGGACCCGACACTGAAGCTTTCTTT. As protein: CATSVGPDTEAFF.

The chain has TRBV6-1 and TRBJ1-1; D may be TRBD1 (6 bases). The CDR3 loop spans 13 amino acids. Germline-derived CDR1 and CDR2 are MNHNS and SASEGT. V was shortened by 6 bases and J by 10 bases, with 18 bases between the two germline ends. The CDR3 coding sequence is TGTGCCAGCAGGCGACAGGCCGCAGAGGGAGCTTTCTTT. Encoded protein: CASRRQAAEGAFF.

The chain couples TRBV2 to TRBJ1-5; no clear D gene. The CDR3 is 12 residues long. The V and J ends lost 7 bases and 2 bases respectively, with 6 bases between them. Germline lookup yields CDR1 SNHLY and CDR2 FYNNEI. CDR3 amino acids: CASKMGNQPQHF. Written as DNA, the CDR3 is TGTGCCAGCAAGATGGGCAATCAGCCCCAGCATTTT.

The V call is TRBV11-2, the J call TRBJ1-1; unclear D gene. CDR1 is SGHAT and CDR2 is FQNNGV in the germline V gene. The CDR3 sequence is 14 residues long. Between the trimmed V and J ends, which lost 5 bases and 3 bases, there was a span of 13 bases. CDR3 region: CASSPRGEDTEAFF. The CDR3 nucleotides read TGTGCCAGCAGCCCCCGTGGAGAGGACACTGAAGCTTTCTTT. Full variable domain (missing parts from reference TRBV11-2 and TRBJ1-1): EAGVAQSPRYKIIEKRQSVAFWCNPISGHATLYWYQQILGQGPKLLIQFQNNGVVDDSQLPKDRFSAERLKGVDSTLKIQPAKLEDSAVYLCASSPRGEDTEAFFGQGTRLTVV.

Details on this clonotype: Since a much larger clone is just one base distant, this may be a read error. CDR3 loop: CAGSLAGAGNEKLFF. CDR3 nucleotide sequence: TGTGCCGGCAGCTTGGCCGGGGCCGGAAATGAAAAACTGTTTTTT. This chain joins TRBV7-9 and TRBJ1-4; tentatively, D is TRBD1 (5 bases). Germline CDR1 and CDR2: SEHNR and FQNEAQ (reference sequence). There are 15 residues in the CDR3.

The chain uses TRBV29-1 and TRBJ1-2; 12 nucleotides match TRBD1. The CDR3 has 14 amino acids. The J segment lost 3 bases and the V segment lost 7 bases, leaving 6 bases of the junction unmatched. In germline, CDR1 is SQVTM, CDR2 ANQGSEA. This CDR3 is CSGYRDRGHYGYTF. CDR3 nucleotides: TGCAGCGGATACCGGGACAGGGGGCACTATGGCTACACCTTC.

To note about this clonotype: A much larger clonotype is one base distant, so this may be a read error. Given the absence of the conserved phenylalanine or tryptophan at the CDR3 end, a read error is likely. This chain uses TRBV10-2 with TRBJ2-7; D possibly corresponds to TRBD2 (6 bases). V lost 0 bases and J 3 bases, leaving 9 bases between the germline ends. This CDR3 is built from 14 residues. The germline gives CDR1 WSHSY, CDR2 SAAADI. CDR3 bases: TGCGCCAGCAGTGAGTCTAGCGGAGTCTACGAGCAGTACCTC. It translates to CASSESSGVYEQYL.

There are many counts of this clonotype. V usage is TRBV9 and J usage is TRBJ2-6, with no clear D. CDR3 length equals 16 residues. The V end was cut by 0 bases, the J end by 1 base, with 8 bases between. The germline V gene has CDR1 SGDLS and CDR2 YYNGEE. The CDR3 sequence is CASSVGVGSGANVLTF. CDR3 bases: TGTGCCAGCAGCGTAGGGGTGGGGTCTGGGGCCAACGTCCTGACTTTC.

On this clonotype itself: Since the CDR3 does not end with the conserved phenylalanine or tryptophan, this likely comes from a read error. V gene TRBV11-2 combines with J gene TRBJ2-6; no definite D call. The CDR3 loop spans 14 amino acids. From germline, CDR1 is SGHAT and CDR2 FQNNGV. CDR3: CASNSIRGTNVLTV. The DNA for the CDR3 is TGTGCCAGCAACTCCATCCGTGGGACCAACGTCCTGACTGTC.

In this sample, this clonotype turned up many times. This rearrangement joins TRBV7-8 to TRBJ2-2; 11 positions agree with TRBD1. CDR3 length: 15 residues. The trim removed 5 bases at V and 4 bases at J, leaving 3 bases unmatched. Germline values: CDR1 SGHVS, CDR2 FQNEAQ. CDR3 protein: CASSRGTGGTGELFF. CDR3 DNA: TGTGCCAGCAGCCGAGGGACAGGGGGCACCGGGGAGCTGTTTTTT.

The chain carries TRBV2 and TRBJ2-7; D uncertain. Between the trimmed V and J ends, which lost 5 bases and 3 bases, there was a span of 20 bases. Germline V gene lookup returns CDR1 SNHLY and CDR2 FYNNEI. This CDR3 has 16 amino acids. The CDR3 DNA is TGTGCCAGCAGTTACTCTAGAGGCAGAAGAGTCTACGAGCAGTACTTC. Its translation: CASSYSRGRRVYEQYF.

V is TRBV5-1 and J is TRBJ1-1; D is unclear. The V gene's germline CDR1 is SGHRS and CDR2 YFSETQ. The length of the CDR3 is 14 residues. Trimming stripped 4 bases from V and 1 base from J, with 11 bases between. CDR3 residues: CASSPPAGNTEAFF. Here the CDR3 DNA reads TGCGCCAGCAGCCCCCCGGCGGGGAACACTGAAGCTTTCTTT.

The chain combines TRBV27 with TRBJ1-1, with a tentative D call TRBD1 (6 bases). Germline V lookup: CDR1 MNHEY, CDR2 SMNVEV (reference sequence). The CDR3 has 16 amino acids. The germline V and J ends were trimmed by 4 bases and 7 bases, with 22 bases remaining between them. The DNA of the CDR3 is TGTGCCAGCAGTTCAATCCTCACCGGGACAAACCTTGAAGCTTTCTTT. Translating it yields CASSSILTGTNLEAFF.

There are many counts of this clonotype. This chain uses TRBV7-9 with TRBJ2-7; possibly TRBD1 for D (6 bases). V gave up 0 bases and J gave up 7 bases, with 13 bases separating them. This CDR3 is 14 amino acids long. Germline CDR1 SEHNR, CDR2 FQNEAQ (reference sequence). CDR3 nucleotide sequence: TGTGCCAGCAGCTTAGCTGTGGGGGCGAGAGAGCAGTACTTC. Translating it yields CASSLAVGAREQYF.